One sample yielded the 32 T cell receptor beta chains listed below, sequenced in a study of blood T cell repertoires in COVID-19. Produced via immunoSEQ multiplex PCR; TCRdb's table is partial and in-frame only. The repertoire consists of 150,000 to 180,000 clones, with over 60% occurring once and the leading ten covering roughly 1.7%. Sequencing was done on a sample of peripheral blood. These receptors came from a man older than 75 with acute or convalescent COVID-19.

The rearrangement joins TRBV7-6 to TRBJ2-1, with TRBD2 as a possible D gene (5 bases). Germline V lookup: CDR1 SGHVS, CDR2 FNYEAQ. The CDR3 extends over 13 amino acids. V lost 7 bases, J lost 7 bases, and 14 bases lay in between. CDR3 loop: CASTRGAENEQFF. CDR3 nucleotides: TGTGCCAGCACCCGTGGAGCGGAGAATGAGCAGTTCTTC.

The V call is TRBV29-1, the J call TRBJ1-1; 12 positions agree with TRBD1. V gave up 6 bases and J gave up 10 bases; unmatched junction bases: 9. Germline V gene sequence: CDR1 SQVTM, CDR2 ANQGSEA. The CDR3 covers 13 residues. This CDR3 reads CSVTRDRGRLAFF. The DNA of the CDR3 is TGCAGCGTCACCCGGGACAGGGGGCGCTTAGCTTTCTTT.

CDR3 DNA sequence: TGTGCCAGCAGCTTGGGGCGGGGGGGCCCGCTGGAGACCCAGTACTTC. The encoded protein is CASSLGRGGPLETQYF. The rearrangement links TRBV5-4 to TRBJ2-5; 9 positions match TRBD2. Per germline, CDR1 SGHNT and CDR2 YYREEE (reference sequence). J lost 5 bases, V lost 0 bases, and 8 bases had no gene match. This CDR3 comprises 16 residues.

The chain carries TRBV9 and TRBJ2-1; possible D gene TRBD2, 6 bases. The germline V gene has CDR1 SGDLS and CDR2 YYNGEE. The CDR3 runs 15 residues. With 3 bases removed from V and 8 bases from J, the gap between germline ends came to 18 bases. CDR3 coding DNA: TGTGCCAGCAGCGCCTCCGGACTAATGGGCGATGAGCAGTTCTTC. Its translation: CASSASGLMGDEQFF.

This chain joins TRBV30 and TRBJ2-5; 9 nucleotides line up with TRBD1. After removal of 5 bases from V and 3 bases from J, the junction contained 4 bases not matched to a gene. Germline-derived CDR1 and CDR2 are GTSNPN and SVGIG (reference sequence). The CDR3 consists of 13 residues. The CDR3 loop reads CAWHRDREETQYF. CDR3 nucleotide sequence: TGTGCCTGGCACCGGGACAGGGAAGAGACCCAGTACTTC. Complete variable domain (other parts from reference TRBV30 and TRBJ2-5): SQTIHQWPATLVQPVGSPLSLECTVEGTSNPNLYWYRQAAGRGLQLLFYSVGIGQISSEVPQNLSASRPQDRQFILSSKKLLLSDSGFYLCAWHRDREETQYFGPGTRLLVL.

This clone was observed a handful of times. The chain combines TRBV5-4 with TRBJ1-2; the D is unclear. Germline loops: CDR1 SGHNT, CDR2 YYREEE (reference sequence). The CDR3 consists of 13 residues. V lost 5 bases and J 8 bases, leaving 16 bases between the germline ends. The CDR3 nucleotides read TGTGCCAGCAGTTCGGCCGCGGTTCGAGGCTACACCTTC. Its protein product is CASSSAAVRGYTF.

The V and J genes are TRBV7-2 and TRBJ1-3; 8 nucleotides align to TRBD1. The CDR3 spans 16 residues. Germline V gene sequence: CDR1 SGHTA, CDR2 FQGNSA. With 6 bases clipped from V and 1 base from J, the junction kept 8 bases outside the gene matches. The CDR3 DNA reads TGTGCCAGCAGGTCCGGGACAGGCTTTTCTGGAAACACCATATATTTT. Protein: CASRSGTGFSGNTIYF.

The chain joins TRBV6-6 to TRBJ2-3; a weak D match, TRBD2 (6 bases). The CDR3 runs to 12 residues. Trimming took 8 bases from V and 6 from J, leaving 12 bases between them. Per the germline V gene, CDR1 is MNHNY and CDR2 is SVGAGI (reference sequence). The CDR3 loop reads CASDPRGDTQYF. CDR3 DNA: TGTGCCAGCGACCCTCGGGGGGATACGCAGTATTTT.

The V call is TRBV9, the J call TRBJ1-2; D remains unclear. CDR3 length: 12 amino acids. Between the trimmed V and J ends, which lost 6 bases and 4 bases, there was a span of 10 bases. The V gene's germline CDR1 is SGDLS and CDR2 YYNGEE. The CDR3 sequence: CASTSNSYGYTF. CDR3 nucleotides: TGTGCCAGCACCTCCAACAGCTATGGCTACACCTTC.

The V gene is TRBV3-1 (or the pseudogene TRBV3-2), the J gene TRBJ1-6; TRBD1 aligns across 7 bases. Germline V CDR1 and CDR2: LGHDT, YNNKEL (reference sequence). The CDR3 runs 13 residues. The V gene end was trimmed by 4 bases and the J gene end by 9 bases; junction bases not matched to a gene: 3. The CDR3 sequence is CASSLNRGSPLHF. CDR3 DNA: TGTGCCAGCAGCCTTAACAGGGGTTCACCCCTCCACTTT.

The V and J genes are TRBV27 and TRBJ2-3; 8 nucleotides agree with TRBD2. Unmatched junction bases numbered 13, after V lost 3 bases and J lost 5 bases. This CDR3 spans 17 amino acids. Germline CDR1 is MNHEY and CDR2 is SMNVEV (reference sequence). CDR3 nucleotides: TGTGCCAGCAGTTTCCTCACTCCGACTAGCGCCGAAGATACGCAGTATTTT. It encodes CASSFLTPTSAEDTQYF.

CDR3: CASSLASPGNTIYF. The CDR3 bases are TGTGCCAGCAGCTTAGCGAGCCCTGGAAACACCATATATTTT. The chain combines TRBV7-9 with TRBJ1-3; D is unresolved. V was trimmed by 0 bases and J by 2 bases, leaving 5 bases between them. The CDR3 sequence is 14 residues long. CDR1 SEHNR and CDR2 FQNEAQ come from the germline V gene (reference sequence).

The V call is TRBV7-9, the J call TRBJ1-1, with TRBD1 matching over 9 bases. Germline V gives CDR1 SEHNR, CDR2 FQNEAQ (reference sequence). CDR3 length: 14 residues. The trim removed 2 bases at V and 5 bases at J, leaving 3 bases unmatched. This CDR3 reads CASSLRQGDTEAFF. The CDR3 DNA reads TGTGCCAGCAGCTTAAGACAGGGGGATACTGAAGCTTTCTTT.

This clone was seen a handful of times. The V gene is TRBV6-1, the J gene TRBJ1-3, with D possibly TRBD1 on 6 matching bases. Germline V lookup: CDR1 MNHNS, CDR2 SASEGT. This CDR3 comprises 15 residues. V was cut by 2 bases and J by 2 bases, with 10 bases left in between. The CDR3 bases are TGTGCCAGCAGTGAAAACAGGGACGCTGGAAACACCATATATTTT. Protein: CASSENRDAGNTIYF.

The rearrangement uses TRBV5-1 and TRBJ1-5; TRBD1 matches at 7 bases. The V gene's germline CDR1 is SGHRS and CDR2 YFSETQ. V shed 1 base, J shed 1 base, and the junction held 2 bases outside the gene matches. This CDR3 is built from 15 residues. CDR3 amino acids: CASSLTGASNQPQHF. The CDR3 DNA reads as TGCGCCAGCAGCTTGACAGGGGCGAGCAATCAGCCCCAGCATTTT. The variable domain in full, completed from reference TRBV5-1 and TRBJ1-5, reads KAGVTQTPRYLIKTRGQQVTLSCSPISGHRSVSWYQQTPGQGLQFLFEYFSETQRNKGNFPGRFSGRQFSNSRSEMNVSTLELGDSALYLCASSLTGASNQPQHFGDGTRLSIL.

The V call is TRBV6-5, the J call TRBJ2-7; 11 bases are a match to TRBD1. The CDR3 runs to 13 residues. CDR1 and CDR2 (germline): MNHEY, SVGAGI. V shed 5 bases, J shed 5 bases, and the junction held 2 bases outside the gene matches. As DNA, the CDR3 is TGTGCCAGCAGTCGGACAGGGGGCAACGAGCAGTACGTC. This translates into CASSRTGGNEQYV.

The chain is built from TRBV24-1 and TRBJ1-1; 8 bases map to TRBD1. The V and J ends lost 7 bases and 2 bases, in that order; junction bases with no gene match: 5. The CDR3 runs to 14 residues. Germline V lookup: CDR1 KGHDR, CDR2 SFDVKD. CDR3 DNA: TGTGCCACCAGGGGGACAGGCTCTAACACTGAAGCTTTCTTT. Translating it yields CATRGTGSNTEAFF.

This rearrangement joins TRBV19 to TRBJ1-5; TRBD1 matches 8 bases. J was trimmed by 6 bases and V by 3 bases; bases with no gene match: 7. Germline CDR1 and CDR2: LNHDA and SQIVND (reference sequence). This CDR3 has 15 residues. CDR3 residues: CASSMGQVGVQPQHF. DNA for the CDR3: TGTGCCAGTAGTATGGGACAGGTAGGGGTTCAGCCCCAGCATTTT.

The genes are TRBV6-5 and TRBJ1-1, with 7 bases aligning to TRBD1. V shed 2 bases and J 4 bases; nucleotides not matched to a gene: 7. CDR3 length: 15 amino acids. Germline V CDR1 and CDR2: MNHEY, SVGAGI. In nucleotides, the CDR3 is TGTGCCAGCAGTTACGGGACAGTTCCTCCCACTGAAGCTTTCTTT. Protein: CASSYGTVPPTEAFF.

This clone was recorded only once. The chain recombines TRBV21-1 with TRBJ1-4; the tabulated D call, TRBD1, remains unverified against the DNA. TRBV21-1 is a recognized pseudogene. The CDR3 is 20 residues long. In DNA form, the CDR3 reads TGTGCCAGCAGCACACATTCTTTGGGGCCGGGCCCCCCAACTAATGAAAAACTGTTTTTT. It translates to CASSTHSLGPGPPTNEKLFF.

This chain connects TRBV13 to TRBJ2-3; 10 nucleotides line up with TRBD2. This CDR3 has 16 residues. From germline, CDR1 is PRHDT and CDR2 FYEKMQ (reference sequence). Trimming cost V 2 bases and J 0 bases; bases outside gene matches: 2. The CDR3 nucleotides read TGTGCCAGCAGCTTAAAACTAGCGGGGAGCACAGATACGCAGTATTTT. Its protein product is CASSLKLAGSTDTQYF.

V usage is TRBV4-2 and J usage is TRBJ1-2, with TRBD1 as a possible D gene (6 bases). The CDR3 is 15 residues long. The germline V and J ends were trimmed by 10 bases and 5 bases, with 23 bases remaining between them. In germline, CDR1 is LGHNA, CDR2 YNFKEQ. CDR3 in DNA: TGTGCCACAAAGCCGGGACAAGGGGTGTCTTATGGCTACACCTTC. Protein product: CATKPGQGVSYGYTF.

J is TRBJ1-4 and V is TRBV6-2 or TRBV6-3, with D hard to call. V gave up 2 bases and J gave up 8 bases, with 6 bases separating them. CDR1 is MNHEY and CDR2 is SVGEGT in the germline V gene. The CDR3 has 12 amino acids. CDR3 DNA sequence: TGTGCCAGCAGTTACCAGCGGGAAAAACTGTTTTTT. This gives the protein CASSYQREKLFF.

This clone was detected once. Written as DNA, the CDR3 is TGTGCCAGTGGGGGACTAACGAACACCGGGGAGCTGTTTTTT. Its protein is CASGGLTNTGELFF. The chain recombines TRBV19 with TRBJ2-2, with 7 bases lining up with TRBD2. The V gene end was trimmed by 8 bases and the J gene end by 0 bases; junction bases not matched to a gene: 3. Germline lookup yields CDR1 LNHDA and CDR2 SQIVND (reference sequence). The CDR3 totals 14 residues.

The chain has TRBV21-1 and TRBJ2-7; the D call TRBD1 from the table was never checked on the DNA. TRBV21-1 is an annotated pseudogene. The CDR3 is 14 amino acids. The CDR3 sequence: CASSKEGAGDEQYV. The DNA of the CDR3 is TGTGCCAGCAGCAAAGAGGGCGCAGGGGACGAGCAGTACGTC.

This sequence joins TRBV6-5 and TRBJ2-6; the D gene is possibly TRBD1 (6 bases). From germline, CDR1 is MNHEY and CDR2 SVGAGI. CDR3 length: 15 amino acids. Trimming took 8 bases from V and 4 from J, leaving 15 bases between them. CDR3 coding DNA: TGTGCCAGCCCCCAAGGGGGAGCCGGGGCCAACGTCCTGACTTTC. It specifies CASPQGGAGANVLTF.

The gene calls are TRBV9 and TRBJ2-5; TRBD1 matches at 12 bases. This CDR3 has 15 amino acids. Germline lookup yields CDR1 SGDLS and CDR2 YYNGEE. J was trimmed by 4 bases and V by 0 bases; bases with no gene match: 1. DNA of the CDR3: TGTGCCAGCAGCGTAGCGGGACAGGGGGCAGAGACCCAGTACTTC. It yields the protein CASSVAGQGAETQYF.

The CDR3 sequence: CASSGRDYQREQYF. CDR3 nucleotide sequence: TGTGCCAGCAGCGGTCGGGACTACCAGCGCGAGCAGTACTTC. V and J are TRBV9 and TRBJ2-7, with 7 nucleotides matching TRBD2. V shed 3 bases and J 6 bases; nucleotides not matched to a gene: 9. CDR1 is SGDLS and CDR2 is YYNGEE in the germline V gene. The CDR3 totals 14 residues.

The rearrangement joins TRBV6-5 to TRBJ2-7, with 11 bases matching TRBD1. CDR1 MNHEY and CDR2 SVGAGI come from the germline V gene. V shed 7 bases and J 1 base; nucleotides not matched to a gene: 6. The CDR3 is made up of 15 amino acids. The CDR3 DNA reads TGTGCCAGCACCTCCGGGACAGGGGGTTCCTACGAGCAGTACGTC. Its translation: CASTSGTGGSYEQYV.

The chain links TRBV23-1 to TRBJ1-5; the match to TRBD1 covers 7 bases. TRBV23-1 is an ORF, with its function uncertain. Germline trimming cut 7 bases from V and 6 bases from J; bases unmatched to any gene: 9. This CDR3 is built from 14 residues. In DNA form, the CDR3 reads TGCGCCAGCACCCTCAGGGGGATGGCTCAGCCCCAGCATTTT. Translated, it gives CASTLRGMAQPQHF.

This chain joins TRBV19 and TRBJ1-2; TRBD1 might be the D (5 bases). V lost 6 bases and J 9 bases, leaving 14 bases between the germline ends. Germline CDR1 reads LNHDA; CDR2 reads SQIVND (reference sequence). The CDR3 spans 12 residues. The CDR3 DNA sequence: TGTGCCAGTAGAGGGGCCTCTATTCGCTACACCTTC. Translation gives CASRGASIRYTF.

This chain links TRBV6-4 with TRBJ2-1; 8 bases are shared with TRBD2. This CDR3 has 16 residues. The V segment lost 5 bases and the J segment 2 bases; nucleotides outside the gene matches: 8. Germline lookup yields CDR1 MRHNA and CDR2 SNTAGT. The CDR3 is CASSTSAGGTYNEQFF. The CDR3 DNA is TGTGCCAGCAGTACTAGCGCGGGGGGTACCTACAATGAGCAGTTCTTC.